This is a list of T cell receptor beta chains from one sample in a study of a mutant IDH1 vaccine in newly diagnosed glioma. For these TCRs, the target antigens are not known. Repertoires were generated with immunoSEQ multiplex PCR, while TCRdb's copy carries only in-frame clones and drops some. The sample lists 55,000 to 70,000 clones; over 75% were seen once. Source: PBMCs, taken from a glioma patient whose treatment included an IDH1 peptide vaccine. Receptors originate from a man aged 35 to 55 with glioma. The CDR3 runs from the conserved cysteine through the conserved F or W. A D gene is named only where the DNA matches it firmly. The listing skips clone size in some rows; elsewhere it reads once, few, many or a size class.

D	V	size	length	J	DNA	CDR3
NA	TRBV7-2	NA	14	TRBJ2-3	TGTGCCAGCAGCCGGACGGGGTACACAGATACGCAGTATTTT	CASSRTGYTDTQYF
NA	TRBV18	NA	13	TRBJ1-5	TGTGCCAGCTCACAACAGGATAATCAGCCCCAGCATTTT	CASSQQDNQPQHF
NA	TRBV6-5	NA	11	TRBJ2-5	TGTGCCAGCAGCCAGGCAGAGACCCAGTACTTC	CASSQAETQYF
TRBD2	TRBV7-2	NA	14	TRBJ2-1	TGTGCCAGCAGCTTAATGGGGACTAGCGGTGAGCAGTTCTTC	CASSLMGTSGEQFF
NA	TRBV5-1	NA	15	TRBJ1-1	TGCGCCAGCACCCTCAGCGGGGGGACGGGCACTGAAGCTTTCTTT	CASTLSGGTGTEAFF
NA	TRBV2	few	16	TRBJ2-1	TGTGCCAGCAGTGTCCATGCAGGCAGCTCCTACAATGAGCAGTTCTTC	CASSVHAGSSYNEQFF
NA	TRBV27	NA	15	TRBJ2-3	TGTGCCAGCAGTTTACGCCGGGACAGCACAGATACGCAGTATTTT	CASSLRRDSTDTQYF
NA	TRBV28	NA	14	TRBJ1-4	TGTGCCAGCAAGAAGGAGTCAAGGTGGGAAAAACTGTTTTTT	CASKKESRWEKLFF
NA	TRBV29-1	once	14	TRBJ2-1	TGCAGCGGGGCCAGGGCCGGCTCCTACAATGAGCAGTTCTTC	CSGARAGSYNEQFF
NA	TRBV18	NA	15	TRBJ1-2	TGTGCCAGCTCACCACAGGCCCAGGATAACTATGGCTACACCTTC	CASSPQAQDNYGYTF
NA	TRBV7-9	NA	14	TRBJ2-1	TGTGCCAGCAGCCCACAATGGGGTTTGAATGAGCAGTTCTTC	CASSPQWGLNEQFF
TRBD2	TRBV11-2	NA	16	TRBJ2-1	TGTGCCAGCAGCCTCCGGTGGGTAGCGGGGCCCAATGAGCAGTTCTTC	CASSLRWVAGPNEQFF
NA	TRBV6-5	NA	16	TRBJ2-1	TGTGCCAGCAGTTACCACCGGGACCTAAGGCCCAATGAGCAGTTCTTC	CASSYHRDLRPNEQFF
NA	TRBV4-1	once	15	TRBJ1-4	TGCGCCAGCAGCCAGCCAGGGTCAACTAATGAAAAACTGTTTTTT	CASSQPGSTNEKLFF
NA	TRBV18	NA	16	TRBJ2-3	TGTGCCAGCTCACCACGGTCCGGCGCGGGGACAGATACGCAGTATTTT	CASSPRSGAGTDTQYF
NA	TRBV10-2	NA	13	TRBJ2-1	TGCGCCAGCAGTGAGTCGTTAGGGCCCGAGCAGTTCTTC	CASSESLGPEQFF
TRBD2	TRBV15	few	15	TRBJ2-1	TGTGCCACCAGCAGAGGGACTAGCCAAGCTAATGAGCAGTTCTTC	CATSRGTSQANEQFF
NA	TRBV15	NA	15	TRBJ1-5	TGTGCCACCAGCAGAGGGGTAGGGAACGATCAGCCCCAGCATTTT	CATSRGVGNDQPQHF
TRBD1	TRBV7-3	NA	14	TRBJ2-3	TGTGCCAGCAGCTTAAGCAGGGGGCCAGATACGCAGTATTTT	CASSLSRGPDTQYF
NA	TRBV5-1	NA	14	TRBJ1-3	TGCGCCAGCAGCTTGGATACGTTCGGAAACACCATATATTTT	CASSLDTFGNTIYF
NA	TRBV10-1	once	13	TRBJ1-5	TGCGCCAGCAGCCCACAGGGCAATCAGCCCCAGCATTTT	CASSPQGNQPQHF
TRBD1	TRBV28	NA	15	TRBJ1-1	TGTGCCAGCAGTCCAATAGGGGGCCGGAACACTGAAGCTTTCTTT	CASSPIGGRNTEAFF
NA	TRBV18	NA	13	TRBJ1-1	TGTGCCAGCTCACCGACAATGAACACTGAAGCTTTCTTT	CASSPTMNTEAFF
NA	TRBV7-8	once	16	TRBJ2-2	TGTGCCAGCAGCGCTGGACATGGATCTAACACCGGGGAGCTGTTTTTT	CASSAGHGSNTGELFF
NA	TRBV7-2	few	17	TRBJ1-6	TGTGCCAGCAGCTTAGGACAGTTCCTCCCCAACTATTCACCCCTCCACTTT	CASSLGQFLPNYSPLHF
TRBD2	TRBV7-6	once	14	TRBJ2-3	TGTGCCAGCAGCTTGGGAGGGGTCACAGATACGCAGTATTTT	CASSLGGVTDTQYF
TRBD1	TRBV5-6	NA	15	TRBJ2-7	TGTGCCAGCAGCTCCCGGGACAGGGTAACCTACGAGCAGTACTTC	CASSSRDRVTYEQYF
TRBD2	TRBV7-2	NA	16	TRBJ2-1	TGTGCCAGCAGCTCCCCTGCTAGCGGGAAGTACAATGAGCAGTTCTTC	CASSSPASGKYNEQFF
NA	TRBV10-3	NA	13	TRBJ2-7	TGTGCCATCAGTGAGGCCCAGGGATACGAGCAGTACTTC	CAISEAQGYEQYF
NA	TRBV5-1	NA	15	TRBJ2-3	TGCGCCAGCAGCTTGTGGGCAGCCAGCACAGATACGCAGTATTTT	CASSLWAASTDTQYF
NA	TRBV6-5	NA	14	TRBJ1-5	TGTGCCAGCAGTTACGGGTCGGCTAATCAGCCCCAGCATTTT	CASSYGSANQPQHF
NA	TRBV2	NA	15	TRBJ1-5	TGTGCCAGCAGCGCTCTACAGGGTGGCAATCAGCCCCAGCATTTT	CASSALQGGNQPQHF
NA	TRBV10-1	NA	13	TRBJ1-1	TGCGCCAGCAGCTCGGGGACGAACACTGAAGCTTTCTTT	CASSSGTNTEAFF
NA	TRBV30	few	13	TRBJ1-3	TGTGCCTTTTCCCAGAGCTCTGGAAACACCATATATTTT	CAFSQSSGNTIYF
NA	TRBV10-1	NA	12	TRBJ2-1	TGCGCCAGCCCCGACCCCCGTAATGAGCAGTTCTTC	CASPDPRNEQFF
NA	TRBV10-1	NA	12	TRBJ1-6	TGCGCCAGCAGTGAGAGCGATTCACCCCTCCACTTT	CASSESDSPLHF
TRBD1	TRBV27	NA	14	TRBJ1-2	TGTGCCAGCAAGCCCCGGACAGGGGGATATGGCTACACCTTC	CASKPRTGGYGYTF
NA	TRBV27	NA	12	TRBJ2-2	TGTGCCAGCAGTTTCAACACCGGGGAGCTGTTTTTT	CASSFNTGELFF
NA	TRBV6-6	NA	12	TRBJ1-2	TGTGCCAGCAGCCCGAGGACGGCAGGCTACACCTTC	CASSPRTAGYTF
TRBD1	TRBV7-8	NA	16	TRBJ1-2	TGTGCCAGCAGCTTAGCGGGGCAGGGGGCCAACTATGGCTACACCTTC	CASSLAGQGANYGYTF
NA	TRBV19	NA	13	TRBJ1-1	TGTGCCAGTAGCCTTACCCTGAACACTGAAGCTTTCTTT	CASSLTLNTEAFF
TRBD2	TRBV10-3	NA	15	TRBJ2-1	TGTGCCATCAGGGGGAACCAGCGGGAGTGGGATGAGCAGTTCTTC	CAIRGNQREWDEQFF
NA	TRBV28	NA	13	TRBJ2-7	TGTGCCAGCATCCAACCGGTGCCCTACGAGCAGTACTTC	CASIQPVPYEQYF
NA	TRBV7-6	NA	16	TRBJ1-4	TGTGCCAGCAGCTTCATCAGGTATGCAACTAATGAAAAACTGTTTTTT	CASSFIRYATNEKLFF
NA	TRBV5-1	NA	14	TRBJ1-1	TGCGCCAGCAGCTTGTCAGGGGCGGACACTGAAGCTTTCTTT	CASSLSGADTEAFF
TRBD1	TRBV13	once	16	TRBJ2-3	TGTGCCAGCAGCTCAGGGGGAAGGGCTGGCACAGATACGCAGTATTTT	CASSSGGRAGTDTQYF
NA	TRBV28	NA	12	TRBJ1-4	TGTGCCAGCAAGGGTTCGAATGAAAAACTGTTTTTT	CASKGSNEKLFF
TRBD1	TRBV14	NA	16	TRBJ2-7	TGTGCCAGCAGCCACCCTGGGACAGCGGTGTCCTACGAGCAGTACTTC	CASSHPGTAVSYEQYF
TRBD1	TRBV6-1	NA	17	TRBJ1-2	TGTGCCAGCAGTGAAGTTAGAGACAGGGGTAGGAACTATGGCTACACCTTC	CASSEVRDRGRNYGYTF
TRBD1	TRBV6-6	NA	14	TRBJ2-5	TGTGCCAGCAGTTCGGGGACAGGGCGGGAGACCCAGTACTTC	CASSSGTGRETQYF
TRBD1	TRBV28	NA	16	TRBJ1-6	TGTGCCAGTAAAGCACCGGGACAGGGCTATAATTCACCCCTCCACTTT	CASKAPGQGYNSPLHF
NA	TRBV6-5	NA	11	TRBJ1-2	TGTGCCATCCGTCAGGGAGGTGGCTACACCTTC	CAIRQGGGYTF
NA	TRBV6-1	NA	14	TRBJ1-2	TGTGCCAGCAGTCCGAATCGACAGTCCTATGGCTACACCTTC	CASSPNRQSYGYTF
NA	TRBV7-2	few	14	TRBJ1-5	TGTGCCAGCAGCTTCGGTTTCGAGCGTCAGCCCCAGCATTTT	CASSFGFERQPQHF